The clone carrying this T cell receptor (beta chain) has a handful of counts. No antigen is known for it. This CDR3 has 13 residues. The ends were cut back, 1 base at V and 5 bases at J, with 9 bases in the middle. The V gene's germline CDR1 is DFQATT and CDR2 SNEGSKA (reference sequence). The data originate from a study of T cells in Graves' hyperthyroidism and ophthalmopathy. Study-level results: Ophthalmopathy onset followed model prediction by a median about six months. Most thyroid clonotypes expanded above 0.001 appeared in blood too.

RNA transcripts gave rise to amplified TCR beta CDR3 regions. An initial round of RT-PCR targeting the TCR CDR3 relied on the HTBI primer set. Each CDR3 protein is one row after TCRdb ran MiXCR on the multiplex PCR reads. The sample lists some 490,000 distinct CDR3 sequences, roughly 23% occurring once. Uncontrolled infection, other autoimmune disease, pregnancy and lactation each barred patients from inclusion. Orbital computed tomography and thyroid ultrasound, together with serum TRAb and thyroxine and clinical symptoms, were used for diagnoses. The TCR sequence derives from a woman aged 70-85 years with Graves' ophthalmopathy. The chain combines TRBV20-1 with TRBJ1-5; possible D gene TRBD1, 5 bases. The sample taken for sequencing was blood. CDR3 nucleotides: TGCAGTGCTAGAGTGTTGGGGGATCAGCCCCAGCATTTT. It specifies CSARVLGDQPQHF.